A selection of T cell receptor beta chains follows, all from one sample in a study of blood T cell repertoires in COVID-19. Here immunoSEQ multiplex PCR was the method, and the copy in TCRdb shows in-frame clones only, minus some. The sample holds about 100,000 clones, 70% to 90% seen once. The source material was peripheral blood. The receptors derive from a human donor in a cohort sampled during active COVID-19. Each CDR3 is given with its conserved first and last residue. D genes are given only for firm matches. The size entry is marked missing in some rows and otherwise reads once, few, many or a size class.

V	J	size	D	DNA	CDR3
TRBV6-1	TRBJ1-2	-	-	TGTGCCAGCAGTGAAGGACCGGGGAACTATGGCTACACCTTC	CASSEGPGNYGYTF
TRBV19	TRBJ2-1	-	TRBD2	TGTGCCAGTAGTCCGAGCGGGAGGGCCTACAATGAGCAGTTCTTC	CASSPSGRAYNEQFF
TRBV4-2	TRBJ2-5	-	-	TGTGCCAGCAGCCAAGATCGAGGGGAGACCCAGTACTTC	CASSQDRGETQYF
TRBV12-3/TRBV12-4	TRBJ1-2	-	-	TGTGCCAGCAGCACCACGACGAGGGATGGCTACACCTTC	CASSTTTRDGYTF
TRBV6-6	TRBJ2-3	-	TRBD2	TGTGCCAGCAGTGTGCCTGTAGCGGGGGACACAGATACGCAGTATTTT	CASSVPVAGDTDTQYF
TRBV27	TRBJ2-7	-	-	TGTGCCAGCAGTTCCCCATCCCGCTGGGGGGATTACGAGCAGTACTTC	CASSSPSRWGDYEQYF
TRBV5-6	TRBJ1-2	once	TRBD1	TGTGCCAGCAGCCAATTAGCACAGGGGGGCTATGGCTACACCTTC	CASSQLAQGGYGYTF
TRBV4-3	TRBJ2-3	-	TRBD2	TGCGCCAGCAGCCAGCCGGGACTAGGTTCAGGAGATACGCAGTATTTT	CASSQPGLGSGDTQYF
TRBV7-2	TRBJ1-2	-	TRBD1	TGTGCCAGCAGCTACCCGGACAGGGGGCGCGACTATGGCTACACCTTC	CASSYPDRGRDYGYTF
TRBV6-6	TRBJ2-1	-	-	TGTGCCAGCTCCGAGCGAATGAGCTCCTACAATGAGCAGTTCTTC	CASSERMSSYNEQFF
TRBV7-9	TRBJ2-1	-	-	TGTGCCAGCAGCTTAAGGGGGTACAATGAGCAGTTCTTC	CASSLRGYNEQFF
TRBV7-9	TRBJ1-2	once	-	TGTGCCAGCATCACCGGGGGGTCAGCGCGGGGCTACACCTTC	CASITGGSARGYTF
TRBV19	TRBJ2-3	-	TRBD2	TGTGCCAGTAGTATCAAACTAGCGGGGGCTAGCACAGATACGCAGTATTTT	CASSIKLAGASTDTQYF
TRBV10-3	TRBJ1-2	-	TRBD1	TGTGCCATCAGTGTTGGGACAGGGGCCAGCTATGGCTACACCTTC	CAISVGTGASYGYTF
TRBV7-8	TRBJ2-3	-	TRBD2	TGTGCCAGCAGCTTAGTAACTAGCGGGGGGGCCGGTTCGCAGTATTTT	CASSLVTSGGAGSQYF
TRBV4-3	TRBJ2-5	-	TRBD2	TGCGCCAGCAGCCAAGATTGGACTAGCGGGGGCTGGGAGACCCAGTACTTC	CASSQDWTSGGWETQYF
TRBV30	TRBJ1-1	-	TRBD1	TGTGCCTGGAGAGGCCACCCGGGACAGGGCCTCACTGAAGCTTTCTTT	CAWRGHPGQGLTEAFF
TRBV5-5	TRBJ2-7	-	-	TGTGCCAGCAGCTTGGCCGTAGCCCGCCAGGAGCAGTACTTC	CASSLAVARQEQYF
TRBV7-2	TRBJ2-3	once	TRBD2	TGTGCCAGCAGCTTCGGCGGGAGTGCAGATACGCAGTATTTT	CASSFGGSADTQYF
TRBV6-6	TRBJ2-3	-	-	TGTGCCACCAGGACTGTGCCGACCACAGATACGCAGTATTTT	CATRTVPTTDTQYF
TRBV10-3	TRBJ2-3	-	-	TGTGCCATCGCTGCGCTAGCGCCAGATACGCAGTATTTT	CAIAALAPDTQYF
TRBV4-3	TRBJ2-3	-	-	TGCGCCAGCAGCCAAGGGTCCAGAAGCACAGATACGCAGTATTTT	CASSQGSRSTDTQYF
TRBV19	TRBJ1-2	-	-	TGTGCCAGCGGACAGAGCGGGGCTAACTATGGCTACACCTTC	CASGQSGANYGYTF
TRBV5-1	TRBJ1-3	-	TRBD1	TGCGCCAGCAGCCTGACAGGGTTGAGCTCTGGAAACACCATATATTTT	CASSLTGLSSGNTIYF
TRBV5-4	TRBJ2-4	-	-	TGTGCCAGCAGCTTGCGTTCCAGGGGTAACATTCAGTACTTC	CASSLRSRGNIQYF
TRBV5-5	TRBJ1-2	-	-	TGTGCCAGCAGCTTGATGGAGAATGGCTACACCTTC	CASSLMENGYTF
TRBV6-6	TRBJ2-1	-	TRBD2	TGTGCCAGCAGGGGTCGGCGGGAGAGGTTGGCCAATGAGCAGTTCTTC	CASRGRRERLANEQFF
TRBV19	TRBJ2-5	-	TRBD2	TGTGCCAGTAGTATATGGGGGGGAACTAAAGAGACCCAGTACTTC	CASSIWGGTKETQYF
TRBV27	TRBJ2-2	-	TRBD2	TGTGCCAGCAGTTTAAAGACTAGCGGGGGTGAGACCGGGGAGCTGTTTTTT	CASSLKTSGGETGELFF
TRBV10-3	TRBJ2-5	-	-	TGTGCCACGACAACTAGGTCAGAAGAGACCCAGTACTTC	CATTTRSEETQYF
TRBV4-1	TRBJ2-5	-	-	TGCGCCAGCTCAAGGGGGGGGGCAGGTGTGCAAGAGACCCAGTACTTC	CASSRGGAGVQETQYF
TRBV13	TRBJ2-7	-	TRBD2	TGTGCCAGCAGCCTAGCGGGAGTGTTGTACGAGCAGTACTTC	CASSLAGVLYEQYF
TRBV6-2/TRBV6-3	TRBJ2-1	-	TRBD2	TGTGCCAGCAGTGTACCGGGACTAGCGGGAGAAGAGCAGTTCTTC	CASSVPGLAGEEQFF
TRBV7-2	TRBJ2-7	few	-	TGTGCCAGCAGCTTAGCTACGGGGGACTACGAGCAGTACTTC	CASSLATGDYEQYF
TRBV19	TRBJ2-3	-	TRBD2	TGTGCCAGTAGTCTGGCTAGCGGTAGCACAGATACGCAGTATTTT	CASSLASGSTDTQYF
TRBV6-1	TRBJ1-5	-	-	TGTGCCAGCAGTGAGCAGCAGGGGCGAAATCAGCCCCAGCATTTT	CASSEQQGRNQPQHF
TRBV3-1/TRBV3-2	TRBJ1-1	-	-	TGTGCCAGCAGCCAAGAAACGGAGTATATCCTGAACACTGAAGCTTTCTTT	CASSQETEYILNTEAFF
TRBV18	TRBJ1-6	-	-	TGTGCCAGCTCAACGGGAGGATCCTATAATTCACCCCTCCACTTT	CASSTGGSYNSPLHF
TRBV11-2	TRBJ2-3	-	-	TGTGCCAGCAGCTTCAGTGGCCAGAGCACAGATACGCAGTATTTT	CASSFSGQSTDTQYF
TRBV3-1/TRBV3-2	TRBJ1-5	-	TRBD1	TGTGCCAGCAGCGAGACGACAGGGACGCAGCCCCAGCATTTT	CASSETTGTQPQHF
TRBV30	TRBJ1-2	few	-	TGTGCCTGGATCCGTCCCGCGAATGGCTACACCTTC	CAWIRPANGYTF
TRBV6-6	TRBJ1-2	-	-	TGTGCCAGCAGCCTTGACAGCTTTAACTATGGCTACACCTTC	CASSLDSFNYGYTF
TRBV18	TRBJ2-7	-	-	TGTGCCAGCTCACAGGGGGAGTATTCCTACGAGCAGTACTTC	CASSQGEYSYEQYF
TRBV15	TRBJ1-1	-	-	TGTGCCACCAGCAGCGCGTGGCAGGGTGCTACTGAAGCTTTCTTT	CATSSAWQGATEAFF
TRBV6-5	TRBJ1-1	-	TRBD1	TGTGCCAGCAGCTTGGACAGGCTTGGCACTGAAGCTTTCTTT	CASSLDRLGTEAFF
TRBV7-8	TRBJ2-2	-	-	TGTGCCAGCAGCCCGACATACGCGACGAAGACCGGGGAGCTGTTTTTT	CASSPTYATKTGELFF
TRBV29-1	TRBJ2-1	-	TRBD2	TGCAGCGTCAAAACGGGACTAGAACACAATGAGCAGTTCTTC	CSVKTGLEHNEQFF
TRBV5-6	TRBJ1-2	few	-	TGTGCCAGCAGCTTGGGAGCCCTTAACTATGGCTACACCTTC	CASSLGALNYGYTF
TRBV3-1/TRBV3-2	TRBJ2-7	-	TRBD2	TGTGCCAGCAGCCAGGCTAGCGGGAATTCCTACGAGCAGTACTTC	CASSQASGNSYEQYF
TRBV5-1	TRBJ2-5	-	TRBD1	TGCGCCAGCAGCTCGGGACAGATCCAAGAGACCCAGTACTTC	CASSSGQIQETQYF
TRBV7-2	TRBJ2-3	-	-	TGTGCCAGCAGCTCGCGACAGGACACAGATACGCAGTATTTT	CASSSRQDTDTQYF
TRBV27	TRBJ2-5	-	-	TGTGCCAGCAGTTGGCTAGGGGTAGGGGAGACCCAGTACTTC	CASSWLGVGETQYF
TRBV6-5	TRBJ2-5	-	TRBD2	TGTGCCAGCAGCCCCGGGACTACCAAAAAGACCCAGTACTTC	CASSPGTTKKTQYF
TRBV30	TRBJ2-2	-	TRBD2	TGTGCCTCCGCCTCCGGGACTACTAACACCGGGGAGCTGTTTTTT	CASASGTTNTGELFF
TRBV28	TRBJ1-1	-	TRBD1	TGTGCCAGCAGTGCTCCTGGACAGGGATTGATTGAAGCTTTCTTT	CASSAPGQGLIEAFF
TRBV24-1	TRBJ2-1	-	TRBD1	TGTGCCACCAGTGCCGCCGGGACAGGGGAGGGTACTGAGCAGTTCTTC	CATSAAGTGEGTEQFF
TRBV5-4	TRBJ1-1	-	-	TGTGCCAGCAGCTACCCGAGTAGGGAGACTGAAGCTTTCTTT	CASSYPSRETEAFF
TRBV10-3	TRBJ1-1	-	TRBD1	TGTGCCATCAGAACCCGCGGGACAGGCCTCAGGTACACTGAAGCTTTCTTT	CAIRTRGTGLRYTEAFF
TRBV4-1	TRBJ2-2	-	TRBD1	TGCGCCAGCAGCCAAGCCACGACAGGGTCCTACACCGGGGAGCTGTTTTTT	CASSQATTGSYTGELFF
TRBV6-2/TRBV6-3	TRBJ2-2	once	-	TGTGCCAGCAGTTCGGGCGGGGCGAACACCGGGGAGCTGTTTTTT	CASSSGGANTGELFF